This T cell receptor beta chain was found in a study of PD-L1 blockade in urothelial cancer. Profiled with immunoSEQ multiplex PCR; TCRdb holds only in-frame clones, not every one. The table includes about 95,000 clones, 90% detected once. Germline V gene lookup returns CDR1 SGHRS and CDR2 YFSETQ. CDR3 size: 14 residues. Losses at the gene ends were 1 base for V and 5 bases for J; bases not matched to a gene: 5. Time point reported: pretreatment peripheral blood. The chain is built from TRBV5-1 and TRBJ2-7; 8 nucleotides align to TRBD1. The starting material was PBMCs, obtained around atezolizumab (anti-PD-L1) treatment. The sequence derives from a man in his 60s with urothelial cancer. Here the CDR3 DNA reads TGCGCCAGCAGCTTGTTCGGACAGGGAAACGAGCAGTACTTC. This sequence encodes CASSLFGQGNEQYF.